This T cell receptor (beta chain) was obtained from a study of T cell responses to AZD1222 COVID-19 vaccine. Study as a whole: Second-dose recipients at about 4 or about 12 weeks were treated as one pooled group. Findings and limits, study-wide: AZD1222 recipients seropositive at baseline numbered only 5 to 7. Donors skewed white British and female; clonal diversity was possibly underestimated. Spike-specific TCRs gained breadth and depth after people received two AZD1222 doses.

As for this clone: Its target is not known.

Here immunoSEQ multiplex PCR was the method, and the copy in TCRdb shows in-frame clones only, minus some. This table holds 110,000 to 150,000 clones, about 92% found once. Trimming took off 2 bases at V and 4 bases at J, with 8 bases between the two ends. Per the germline V gene, CDR1 is SEHNR and CDR2 is FQNEAQ (reference sequence). The CDR3 contains 13 residues. The sequence was collected from an adult in good health. This chain uses TRBV7-9 with TRBJ2-5; the D is unclear. Sequencing used peripheral blood, obtained on day 0 of AZD1222 vaccination. CDR3 residues: CASSLNSGETQYF. CDR3 DNA: TGTGCCAGCAGCTTAAACTCAGGAGAGACCCAGTACTTC.